Following are 6 T cell receptor beta chains from one sample sequenced in a study of control samples from healthy donors and cancer patients. Repertoires were generated with immunoSEQ multiplex PCR, while TCRdb's copy carries only in-frame clones and drops some. The data hold approximately 90,000 clones, with 70% to 90% observed a single time. Sequenced sample: blood. The receptor set was obtained from a man younger than 40 in good health.

The genes are TRBV19 and TRBJ2-2, with 10 bases aligning to TRBD1. The CDR3 contains 16 residues. The V and J ends lost 3 bases and 5 bases, in that order; junction bases with no gene match: 6. Germline V gene data show CDR1 as LNHDA and CDR2 as SQIVND (reference sequence). CDR3 nucleotide sequence: TGTGCCAGTAGTATCCGACAGGGGGCGTGGACCGGGGAGCTGTTTTTT. Translating gives CASSIRQGAWTGELFF.

The J gene is TRBJ1-5, the V gene TRBV29-1; 8 positions agree with TRBD1. CDR3 size: 14 residues. The junction had 7 bases not matched to a gene; V was cut back by 4 bases and J by 5 bases. CDR1 and CDR2 from the germline V gene are SQVTM and ANQGSEA. CDR3 amino acids: CSVGLDRGDQPQHF. CDR3 DNA sequence: TGCAGCGTTGGACTCGACAGGGGCGATCAGCCCCAGCATTTT.

The chain carries TRBV12-3 or TRBV12-4 and TRBJ2-5, with 7 bases matching TRBD1. V dropped 3 bases and J dropped 2; count of bases not matched to a gene: 0. The length of the CDR3 is 13 residues. CDR3 DNA: TGTGCCAGCAGTTTGGGACAGCAAGAGACCCAGTACTTC. It translates to CASSLGQQETQYF.

The chain uses TRBV6-5 and TRBJ1-2, with D perhaps TRBD1 (5 bases). The CDR3 is made up of 14 amino acids. Germline V gene sequence: CDR1 MNHEY, CDR2 SVGAGI. With 5 bases removed from V and 5 bases from J, the gap between germline ends came to 15 bases. CDR3 in amino acids: CASSRLGDGYGYTF. The CDR3 DNA reads as TGTGCCAGCAGTAGGTTAGGGGACGGGTATGGCTACACCTTC.

V usage is TRBV7-9 and J usage is TRBJ1-1; D remains ambiguous. The CDR3 is 14 residues long. Trimming left V 5 bases short and J 1 base short, with 11 bases between. Germline lookup yields CDR1 SEHNR and CDR2 FQNEAQ (reference sequence). The CDR3 loop is CASSVDGRNTEAFF. CDR3 nucleotide sequence: TGTGCCAGCAGCGTGGACGGGAGGAACACTGAAGCTTTCTTT. Variable domain in full (rest from reference TRBV7-9 and TRBJ1-1): DTGVSQNPRHKITKRGQNVTFRCDPISEHNRLYWYRQTLGQGPEFLTYFQNEAQLEKSRLLSDRFSAERPKGSFSTLEIQRTEQGDSAMYLCASSVDGRNTEAFFGQGTRLTVV.

The chain links TRBV7-9 to TRBJ1-1; a possible D gene is TRBD1 (5 bases). V lost 0 bases and J 5 bases, leaving 13 bases between the germline ends. The V gene's germline CDR1 is SEHNR and CDR2 FQNEAQ (reference sequence). The CDR3 has 15 amino acids. CDR3 sequence: CASSLAPGGGTEAFF. The CDR3 DNA reads TGTGCCAGCAGCTTAGCGCCTGGGGGAGGGACTGAAGCTTTCTTT.